This passage covers 2 T cell receptor beta chains from one sample sequenced in a study of post-analysis software for immune sequencing data. Whole-study findings and limits: Roughly 5 TRBV segments, TRBV5-6, TRBV5-1 and TRBV20-1 among them, were found more frequent in patients than controls.

Presence of unique molecular identifiers characterized the TCR beta cDNA libraries. From the PCR reads, TCRdb called clonotypes with MiXCR, one entry per CDR3 protein. The sample comprises fewer than 600,000 distinct CDR3 sequences, less than 45% of which are singletons, and roughly 12% rests with the top ten. Their target antigens are unknown. Sequenced input: blood. All receptors come from a girl aged 10 to 17 with multiple sclerosis.

This clonotype was counted only a few times. This chain connects TRBV4-1 to TRBJ1-3; weak D call: TRBD1 (5 bases). This CDR3 spans 16 amino acids. Per germline, CDR1 MGHRA and CDR2 YSYEKL. V was shortened by 4 bases and J by 0 bases, with 13 bases between the two germline ends. This CDR3 reads CASSPPDRSSGNTIYF. As DNA, the CDR3 is TGCGCCAGCAGCCCTCCAGACAGAAGCTCTGGAAACACCATATATTTT.

This clonotype has a handful of counts. V is TRBV20-1 and J is TRBJ1-2, with 7 bases fitting TRBD1. CDR1 DFQATT and CDR2 SNEGSKA come from the germline V gene (reference sequence). The CDR3 extends over 14 amino acids. J was trimmed by 0 bases and V by 6 bases; bases with no gene match: 7. DNA for the CDR3: TGCAGTGCAGGAAAGGACAGGTCTAACTATGGCTACACCTTC. Its protein product is CSAGKDRSNYGYTF.